The 13 T cell receptor beta chains listed next were all sequenced from one sample in a study of blood T cell repertoires in COVID-19. Clones were sequenced by immunoSEQ multiplex PCR, and TCRdb holds only the in-frame ones, with some missing. This sample has 200,000 to 250,000 clones; 90% occur once, and the top ten carry less than 15%. The sequenced sample was PBMCs or T cells enriched from blood (not recorded which). Source of these receptors: a man aged 30-40 years who had been exposed to COVID-19.

Comment on this clone: Other DNA sequences in this sample translate to the same CDR3. The chain joins TRBV27 to TRBJ2-2; D remains unclear. V gave up 2 bases and J gave up 3 bases, with 10 bases separating them. Germline lookup yields CDR1 MNHEY and CDR2 SMNVEV (reference sequence). The CDR3 covers 15 residues. CDR3 coding DNA: TGTGCCAGCAGTTTACCTCTATTTTACACCGGGGAGCTGTTTTTT. This sequence encodes CASSLPLFYTGELFF.

J is TRBJ2-1 and V is TRBV2, with 9 bases identical to TRBD1. The CDR3 sequence is 13 residues long. Germline trimming cut 11 bases from V and 4 bases from J; bases unmatched to any gene: 6. Germline CDR1 and CDR2: SNHLY and FYNNEI. The CDR3 nucleotides read TGTGCCGGGGGACAGGGTAGATACAATGAGCAGTTCTTC. Its translation: CAGGQGRYNEQFF. Combining the CDR3 with reference TRBV2 and TRBJ2-1 gives the whole variable domain EPEVTQTPSHQVTQMGQEVILRCVPISNHLYFYWYRQILGQKVEFLVSFYNNEISEKSEIFDDQFSVERPDGSNFTLKIRSTKLEDSAMYFCAGGQGRYNEQFFGPGTRLTVL.

In this sample, this clone turned up once. V and J are TRBV2 and TRBJ2-2, with 8 bases aligning to TRBD2. The CDR3 is made up of 18 amino acids. Germline V gives CDR1 SNHLY, CDR2 FYNNEI. V lost 2 bases, J lost 6 bases, and 14 bases stayed unmatched. DNA for the CDR3: TGTGCCAGCAGTGAACTCAAATGGGGACTAGTTGCCGCCGGGGAGCTGTTTTTT. Translated, it gives CASSELKWGLVAAGELFF.

The chain has TRBV7-3 and TRBJ1-2; TRBD1 matches 9 bases. Trimming cost V 5 bases and J 7 bases; bases outside gene matches: 11. This CDR3 has 15 residues. CDR1 and CDR2 (germline): SGHTA, FQGTGA. The CDR3 nucleotides are TGTGCCAGCAGCACCACAGGGGGCGCTTTGCCTGGCTACACCTTC. It codes for CASSTTGGALPGYTF. The variable domain in full, completed from reference TRBV7-3 and TRBJ1-2, reads GAGVSQTPSNKVTEKGKYVELRCDPISGHTALYWYRQSLGQGPEFLIYFQGTGAADDSGLPNDRFFAVRPEGSVSTLKIQRTERGDSAVYLCASSTTGGALPGYTFGSGTRLTVV.

This clone was seen more than once but under ten times. The V call is TRBV4-1, the J call TRBJ2-7, with 7 bases fitting TRBD1. The CDR3 has 13 amino acids. Germline V gene sequence: CDR1 MGHRA, CDR2 YSYEKL. V shed 3 bases and J 5 bases; nucleotides not matched to a gene: 4. CDR3 sequence (DNA): TGCGCCAGCAGCCATGCTACAGGGGACGAGCAGTACTTC. Its translation: CASSHATGDEQYF.

This clone came up once. The V call is TRBV6-1, the J call TRBJ1-5; 10 nucleotides agree with TRBD1. The ends lost 0 bases at V and 4 bases at J; junction bases unmatched: 6. The CDR3 length is 17 residues. CDR1 and CDR2 (germline): MNHNS, SASEGT. The CDR3 reads CASSEAGQGFRNQPQHF. The CDR3 region has the DNA TGTGCCAGCAGTGAAGCGGGACAGGGGTTTCGAAATCAGCCCCAGCATTTT.

The rearrangement uses TRBV28 and TRBJ2-7; D ambiguous. Trimming stripped 5 bases from V and 7 bases from J, with 15 bases between. This CDR3 is 13 amino acids long. Per the germline V gene, CDR1 is MDHEN and CDR2 is SYDVKM. CDR3 DNA sequence: TGTGCCAGCAGTCTACCTGGTTGGTATGAGCAGTACTTC. It codes for CASSLPGWYEQYF.

V and J are TRBV15 and TRBJ2-4; 9 nucleotides agree with TRBD1. Germline V gene lookup returns CDR1 LNHNV and CDR2 YYDKDF (reference sequence). The V gene end was trimmed by 4 bases and the J gene end by 7 bases; junction bases not matched to a gene: 17. The CDR3 contains 18 residues. The CDR3 nucleotides are TGTGCCACCAGCACCTCATCGGACAGGGGCCTTCTACAGAACATTCAGTACTTC. Translated, it gives CATSTSSDRGLLQNIQYF.

A word on this clone: Other DNA variants within this sample encode the same CDR3. The chain has TRBV19 and TRBJ2-7; TRBD2 agrees at 9 bases. The CDR3 contains 13 residues. With 4 bases clipped from V and 4 bases from J, the junction kept 2 bases outside the gene matches. Germline CDR1 reads LNHDA; CDR2 reads SQIVND (reference sequence). The CDR3 sequence is CASSTSGAYEQYF. As DNA, the CDR3 is TGTGCCAGTAGTACTAGCGGGGCGTACGAGCAGTACTTC.

The chain employs TRBV29-1 and TRBJ2-3; possible D gene TRBD1, 5 bases. CDR1 and CDR2 from the germline V gene are SQVTM and ANQGSEA. Trimming took 4 bases from V and 4 from J, leaving 9 bases between them. This CDR3 region has 12 residues. This CDR3 is CSVGRDADTQYF. The CDR3 coding sequence is TGCAGCGTTGGCAGGGATGCAGATACGCAGTATTTT.

The chain links TRBV18 to TRBJ2-2; D possibly corresponds to TRBD1 (5 bases). The CDR3 length is 16 residues. Germline V gives CDR1 KGHSH, CDR2 LQKENI. Trimming stripped 4 bases from V and 4 bases from J, with 16 bases between. The DNA of the CDR3 is TGTGCCAGCTCACTTTCCATGGACACCTTCACCGGGGAGCTGTTTTTT. Translated: CASSLSMDTFTGELFF.

This chain connects TRBV2 to TRBJ2-7, with TRBD1 as a possible D gene (6 bases). Germline values: CDR1 SNHLY, CDR2 FYNNEI. The CDR3 contains 13 residues. V dropped 9 bases and J dropped 6 bases, with 18 bases sitting between them. CDR3 sequence (DNA): TGTGCCAGAAAACACCGGGACACCCTCGAGCAGTACTTC. Translating gives CARKHRDTLEQYF.

The rearrangement joins TRBV4-1 to TRBJ2-7, with 7 bases identical to TRBD1. With V trimmed by 4 bases and J by 2 bases, 8 bases remained unmatched. The V gene's germline CDR1 is MGHRA and CDR2 YSYEKL. The CDR3 spans 15 residues. CDR3 region: CASSRTRGTTYEQYF. In DNA, the CDR3 is TGCGCCAGCAGCCGAACCAGGGGGACCACCTACGAGCAGTACTTC.